Only one count was recorded for the clone carrying this TCR beta chain. Its target is not known. The data are from a study of T cell responses to AZD1222 COVID-19 vaccine. Study overall: Second-dose timings of about 4 or about 12 weeks were pooled. General study points: Receipt of two AZD1222 doses was followed by a rise in Spike-specific TCR breadth and depth. Sampling that yielded the repertoires occurred only after the peak T cell response.

The data were produced by immunoSEQ multiplex PCR, yet TCRdb's version contains in-frame clones alone and is incomplete. Found here are roughly 97,000 clones, 70% to 90% of them singletons; the top ten hold 2.8%. Source: peripheral blood, taken on day 0 of AZD1222 vaccination. The receptor was derived from an adult in good health.

The CDR3 protein is CAWSITGRTEAFF. CDR3 nucleotide sequence: TGTGCCTGGAGCATAACAGGGCGAACTGAAGCTTTCTTT. This sequence joins TRBV30 and TRBJ1-1; possibly TRBD1 for D (6 bases). V lost 3 bases and J 5 bases, leaving 13 bases between the germline ends. CDR1 and CDR2 from the germline V gene are GTSNPN and SVGIG (reference sequence). There are 13 residues in the CDR3.